The present T cell receptor beta chain was sequenced within a study of T cell repertoires in cytomegalovirus infection (dated by TCRdb to about 2019). About the study as a whole: The peptide stimulations were aimed at well-studied HLA-B-restricted epitopes as well as recently identified HLA-C-restricted CMV epitopes, whose presentation resists viral immunomodulation. Because public TCR beta signatures pointed to carriage of CMV infection together with the matching HLA type, the HLA type of each donor mattered for the analysis. The study at large found these results: In both this cohort and an independent roughly 350-donor cohort, the cumulative frequency of public TCR beta family members distinguished carriers of CMV infection plus the relevant HLA type. The ex vivo response was dominated by HLA-C-restricted CMV-specific TCR beta clonotypes, which also provided the single most frequent clonotype in two of eight donors.

The treatment or condition label on this specimen signifies: in vitro stimulation with specific CMV peptide epitopes to enrich CMV-specific T cells. This clonotype is a singleton in its sample. Its antigen is still unknown. Base qualities are not provided; no much larger clone lies one nucleotide away. Single-read evidence is weak. Trimming accounts for 0 bases at V and 5 bases at J, while the number of junction bases matched to no gene is 2. Including the terminal cysteine and phenylalanine, the CDR3 comprises 15 residues. The retained sequence is limited to the CDR3, 45 bases, with the frame set at the first base. CDR1 is given as LGHDT and CDR2 as YNNKEL, both from the germline V gene (reference sequence). TCRdb records Illumina HiSeq 1500 as the sequencer. The public reads were reprocessed in TCRdb via fastp at Q25 and MiXCR, keeping in-frame beta chains. Rows matching on CDR3 protein sequence are summarized as one entry with the most common DNA and genes. The table for this sample lists 110,000 to 150,000 distinct CDR3 sequences; more than 25% of them were counted only once. The leading ten clones occupy roughly 51% of the sample.

The sample in question was CD8+ T cells from cultured PBMCs, obtained from culture after CMV antigen stimulation. The V gene is TRBV3-1 and the J gene is TRBJ1-1; the central 11 bases match TRBD1. The TCR comes from a human donor in good health (CMV status not recorded). Some clones in this sample may be carry-over from other donors' samples. The DNA sequence follows: TGTGCCAGCAGCCAAGACGGGACAGGGGGGACTGAAGCTTTCTTT. This codes for CASSQDGTGGTEAFF.